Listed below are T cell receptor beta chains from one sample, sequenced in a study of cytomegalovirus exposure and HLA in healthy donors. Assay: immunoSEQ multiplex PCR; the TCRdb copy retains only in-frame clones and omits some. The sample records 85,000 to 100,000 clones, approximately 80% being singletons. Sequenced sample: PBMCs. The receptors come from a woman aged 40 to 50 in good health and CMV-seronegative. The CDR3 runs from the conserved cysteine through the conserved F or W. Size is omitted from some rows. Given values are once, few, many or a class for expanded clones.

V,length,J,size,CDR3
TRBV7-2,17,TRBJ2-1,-,CASSSIGGVSSYNEQFF
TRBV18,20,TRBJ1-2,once,CASSRLHLPGQEPTNYGYTF
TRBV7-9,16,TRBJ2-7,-,CASSLAGTARPAEQYF
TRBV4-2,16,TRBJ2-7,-,CASSQDLVTSSYEQYF
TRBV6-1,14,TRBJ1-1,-,CASSFIGGTNEAFF
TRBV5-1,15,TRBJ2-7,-,CASSKGQGSSYEQYF
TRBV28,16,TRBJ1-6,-,CASSLLAGTRGSPLHF
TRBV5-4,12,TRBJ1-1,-,CASAQANTEAFF
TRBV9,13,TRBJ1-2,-,CASSPILGGGYTF
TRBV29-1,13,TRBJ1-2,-,CSVEGHRNYGYTF
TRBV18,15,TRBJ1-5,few,CASSHGTGYNQPQHF
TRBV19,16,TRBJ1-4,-,CASVPGQRLGNEKLFF
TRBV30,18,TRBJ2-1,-,CAWVKSRVRTSGINEQFF
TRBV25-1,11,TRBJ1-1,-,CASSDAMEAFF
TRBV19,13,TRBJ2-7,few,CASSRGEAYEQYF
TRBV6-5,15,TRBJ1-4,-,CASATGGGGGEKLFF
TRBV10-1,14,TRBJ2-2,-,CASSLGLNTGELFF
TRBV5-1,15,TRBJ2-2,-,CASSSGAGNTGELFF
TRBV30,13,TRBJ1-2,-,CAWSVRGQGGYTF
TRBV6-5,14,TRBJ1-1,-,CASRLAQGRTEAFF
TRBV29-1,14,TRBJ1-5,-,CSVALGQGPQPQHF
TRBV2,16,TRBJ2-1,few,CARETLQAARSGEQFF
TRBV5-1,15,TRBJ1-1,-,CASSLSSEGYTEAFF
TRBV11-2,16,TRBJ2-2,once,CASSPPGLARGGELFF
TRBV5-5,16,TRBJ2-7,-,CASSLAWDRASYEQYF
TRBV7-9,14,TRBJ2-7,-,CASSLSAGTYEQYF
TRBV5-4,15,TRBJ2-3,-,CASSLLGGATDTQYF
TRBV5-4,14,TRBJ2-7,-,CASSVRGPSYEQYF
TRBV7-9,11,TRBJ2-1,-,CASSYEDEQFF
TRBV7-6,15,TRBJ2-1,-,CASSLTGSSYNEQFF
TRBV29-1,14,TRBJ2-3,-,CSVDRGAGPNTQYF
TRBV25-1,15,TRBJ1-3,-,CASSDVDRGGNTIYF